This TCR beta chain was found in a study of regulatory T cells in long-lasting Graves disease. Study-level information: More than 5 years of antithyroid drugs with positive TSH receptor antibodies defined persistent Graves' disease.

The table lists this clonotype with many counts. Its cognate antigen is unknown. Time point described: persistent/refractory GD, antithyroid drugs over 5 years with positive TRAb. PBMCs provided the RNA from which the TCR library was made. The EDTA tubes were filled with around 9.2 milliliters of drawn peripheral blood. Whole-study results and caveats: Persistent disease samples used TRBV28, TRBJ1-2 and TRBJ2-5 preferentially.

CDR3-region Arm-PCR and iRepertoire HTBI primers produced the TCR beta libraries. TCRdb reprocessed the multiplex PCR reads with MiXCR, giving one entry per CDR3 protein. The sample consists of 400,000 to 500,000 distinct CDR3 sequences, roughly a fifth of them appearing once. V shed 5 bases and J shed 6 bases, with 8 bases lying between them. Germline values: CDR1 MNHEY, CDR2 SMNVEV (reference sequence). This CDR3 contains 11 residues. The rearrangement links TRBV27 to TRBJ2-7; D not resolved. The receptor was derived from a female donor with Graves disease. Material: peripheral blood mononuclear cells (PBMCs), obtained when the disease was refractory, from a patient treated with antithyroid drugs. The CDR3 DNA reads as TGTGCCAGCAGTCATGGCCCCGAGCAGTACTTC. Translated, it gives CASSHGPEQYF.